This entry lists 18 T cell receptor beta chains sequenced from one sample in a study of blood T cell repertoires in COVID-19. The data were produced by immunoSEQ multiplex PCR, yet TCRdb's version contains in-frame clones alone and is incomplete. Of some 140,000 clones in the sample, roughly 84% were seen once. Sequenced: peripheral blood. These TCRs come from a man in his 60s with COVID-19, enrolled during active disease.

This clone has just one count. CDR3 nucleotides: TGTGCCAGCAGTTACTCGGGCGTGAACACTGAAGCTTTCTTT. Protein sequence: CASSYSGVNTEAFF. The V gene is TRBV6-5, the J gene TRBJ1-1; D remains unclear. CDR1 and CDR2 from the germline V gene are MNHEY and SVGAGI. CDR3 length: 14 residues. Trimming cost V 0 bases and J 0 bases, with 5 bases left between them.

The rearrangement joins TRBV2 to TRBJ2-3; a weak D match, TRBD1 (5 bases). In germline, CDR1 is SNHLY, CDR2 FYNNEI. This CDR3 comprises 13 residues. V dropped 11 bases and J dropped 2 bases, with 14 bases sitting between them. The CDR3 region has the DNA TGTGCCGGCCAGGGCCAAGCCACAGATACGCAGTATTTT. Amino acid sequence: CAGQGQATDTQYF.

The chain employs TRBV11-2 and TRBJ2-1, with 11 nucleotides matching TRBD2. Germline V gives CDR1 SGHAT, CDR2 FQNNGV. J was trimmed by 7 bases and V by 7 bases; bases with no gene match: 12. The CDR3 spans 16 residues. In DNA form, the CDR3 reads TGTGCCAGCAAAGTTACACTAGCGGGAGTAGGGAATGAGCAGTTCTTC. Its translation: CASKVTLAGVGNEQFF.

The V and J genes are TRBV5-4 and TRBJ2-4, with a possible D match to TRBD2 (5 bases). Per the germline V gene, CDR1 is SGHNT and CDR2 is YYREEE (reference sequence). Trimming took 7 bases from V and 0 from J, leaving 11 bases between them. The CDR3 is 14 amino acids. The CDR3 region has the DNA TGTGCCAGCTCCGACGGACTAGCCAAAAACATTCAGTACTTC. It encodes CASSDGLAKNIQYF.

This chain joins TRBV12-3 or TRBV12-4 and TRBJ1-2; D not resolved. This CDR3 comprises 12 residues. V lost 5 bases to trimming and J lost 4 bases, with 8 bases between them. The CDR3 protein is CASSPRFYGYTF. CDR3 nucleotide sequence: TGTGCCAGCAGTCCTAGGTTCTATGGCTACACCTTC.

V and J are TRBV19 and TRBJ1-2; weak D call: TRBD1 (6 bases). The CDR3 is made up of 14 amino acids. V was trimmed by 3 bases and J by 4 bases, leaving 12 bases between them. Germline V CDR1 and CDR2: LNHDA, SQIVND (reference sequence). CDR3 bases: TGTGCCAGTAGTATCGCAGGGGCGCTCTATGGCTACACCTTC. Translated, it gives CASSIAGALYGYTF.

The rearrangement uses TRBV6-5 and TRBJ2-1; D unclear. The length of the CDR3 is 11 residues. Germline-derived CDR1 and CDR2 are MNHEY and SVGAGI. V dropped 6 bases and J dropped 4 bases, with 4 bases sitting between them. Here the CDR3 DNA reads TGTGCCAGCAGCGTTTACAATGAGCAGTTCTTC. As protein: CASSVYNEQFF.

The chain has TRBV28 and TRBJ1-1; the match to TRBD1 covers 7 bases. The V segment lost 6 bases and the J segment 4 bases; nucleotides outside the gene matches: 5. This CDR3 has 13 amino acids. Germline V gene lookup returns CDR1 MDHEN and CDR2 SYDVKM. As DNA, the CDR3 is TGTGCCAGCAGAATTACAGGGGTCACTGAAGCTTTCTTT. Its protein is CASRITGVTEAFF.

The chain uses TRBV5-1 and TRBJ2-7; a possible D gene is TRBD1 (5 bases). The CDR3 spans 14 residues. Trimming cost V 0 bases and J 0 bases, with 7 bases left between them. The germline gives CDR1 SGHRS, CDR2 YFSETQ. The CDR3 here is CASSLAGNSYEQYF. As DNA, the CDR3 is TGCGCCAGCAGCTTGGCAGGGAACTCCTACGAGCAGTACTTC. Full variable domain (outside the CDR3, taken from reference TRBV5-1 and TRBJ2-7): KAGVTQTPRYLIKTRGQQVTLSCSPISGHRSVSWYQQTPGQGLQFLFEYFSETQRNKGNFPGRFSGRQFSNSRSEMNVSTLELGDSALYLCASSLAGNSYEQYFGPGTRLTVT.

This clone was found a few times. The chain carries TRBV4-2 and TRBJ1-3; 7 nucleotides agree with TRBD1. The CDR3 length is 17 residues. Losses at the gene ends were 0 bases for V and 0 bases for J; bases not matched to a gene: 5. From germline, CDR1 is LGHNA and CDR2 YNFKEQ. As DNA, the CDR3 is TGTGCCAGCAGCCAAGATCGACGACAGGGCTCTGGAAACACCATATATTTT. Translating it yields CASSQDRRQGSGNTIYF.

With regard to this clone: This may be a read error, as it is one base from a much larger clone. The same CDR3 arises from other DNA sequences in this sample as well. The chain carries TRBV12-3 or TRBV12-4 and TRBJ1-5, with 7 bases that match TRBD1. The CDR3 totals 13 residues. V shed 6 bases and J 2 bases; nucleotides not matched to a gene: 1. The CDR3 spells CASSGQGNQPQHF. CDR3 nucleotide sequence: TGTGCCAGCAGCGGACAGGGCAATCAGCCCCAGCATTTT.

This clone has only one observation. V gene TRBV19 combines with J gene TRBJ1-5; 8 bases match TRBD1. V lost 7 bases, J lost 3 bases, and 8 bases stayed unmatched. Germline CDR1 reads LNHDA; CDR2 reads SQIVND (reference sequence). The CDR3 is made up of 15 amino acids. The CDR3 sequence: CASTTPGQDNQPQHF. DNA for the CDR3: TGTGCCAGTACCACGCCGGGACAGGACAATCAGCCCCAGCATTTT.

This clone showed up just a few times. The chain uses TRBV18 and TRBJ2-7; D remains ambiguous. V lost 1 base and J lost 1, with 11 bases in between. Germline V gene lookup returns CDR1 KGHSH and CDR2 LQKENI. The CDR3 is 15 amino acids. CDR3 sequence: CASSPLQTVSYEQYF. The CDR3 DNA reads TGTGCCAGCTCACCACTACAGACGGTGTCCTACGAGCAGTACTTC.

CDR3 region: CASSTTGGNQPQHF. The CDR3, as DNA: TGTGCCAGCTCAACGACAGGGGGCAATCAGCCCCAGCATTTT. This sequence joins TRBV18 and TRBJ1-5, with 8 bases identical to TRBD1. The CDR3 has 14 amino acids. From germline, CDR1 is KGHSH and CDR2 LQKENI. Trimming removed 5 bases from V and 2 bases from J; junction bases left unmatched: 2.

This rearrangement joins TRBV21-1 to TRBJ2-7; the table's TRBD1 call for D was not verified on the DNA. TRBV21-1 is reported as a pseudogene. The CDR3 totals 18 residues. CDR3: CASSAAKGRTGSSYEQYF. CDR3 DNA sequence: TGTGCCAGCAGCGCGGCAAAAGGGAGGACAGGGAGCTCCTACGAGCAGTACTTC.

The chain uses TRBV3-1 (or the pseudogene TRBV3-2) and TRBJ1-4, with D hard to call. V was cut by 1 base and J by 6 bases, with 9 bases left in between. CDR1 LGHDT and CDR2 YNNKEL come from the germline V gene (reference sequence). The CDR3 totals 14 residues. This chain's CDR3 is CASSQASSDEKLFF. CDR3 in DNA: TGTGCCAGCAGCCAAGCGTCCAGTGATGAAAAACTGTTTTTT.

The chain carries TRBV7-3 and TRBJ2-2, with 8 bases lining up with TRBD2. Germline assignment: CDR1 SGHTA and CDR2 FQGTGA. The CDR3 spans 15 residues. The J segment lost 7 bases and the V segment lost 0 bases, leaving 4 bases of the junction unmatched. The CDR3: CASSLTSGVVGELFF. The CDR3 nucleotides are TGTGCCAGCAGCTTAACTAGCGGGGTCGTCGGGGAGCTGTTTTTT.

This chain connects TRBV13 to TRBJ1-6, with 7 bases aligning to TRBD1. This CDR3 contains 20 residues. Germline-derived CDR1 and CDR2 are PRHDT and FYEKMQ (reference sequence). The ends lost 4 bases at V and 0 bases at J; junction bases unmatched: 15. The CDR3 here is CASSSPIGTAGNSYNSPLHF. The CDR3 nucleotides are TGTGCCAGCAGCTCCCCCATTGGGACAGCCGGGAACTCCTATAATTCACCCCTCCACTTT.